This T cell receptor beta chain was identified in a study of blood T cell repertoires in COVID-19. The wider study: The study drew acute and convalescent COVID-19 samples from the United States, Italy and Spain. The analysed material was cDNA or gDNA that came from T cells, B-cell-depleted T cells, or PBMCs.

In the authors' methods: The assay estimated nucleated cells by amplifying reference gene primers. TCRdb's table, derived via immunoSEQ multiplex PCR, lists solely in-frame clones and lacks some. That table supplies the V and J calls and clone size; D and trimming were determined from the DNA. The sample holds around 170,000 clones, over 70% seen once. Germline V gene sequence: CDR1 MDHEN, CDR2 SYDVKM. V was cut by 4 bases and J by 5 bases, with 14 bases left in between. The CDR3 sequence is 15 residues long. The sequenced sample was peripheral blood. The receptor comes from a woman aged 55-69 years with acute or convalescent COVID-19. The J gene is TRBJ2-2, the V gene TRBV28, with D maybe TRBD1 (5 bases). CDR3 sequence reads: CASSSQGIGTGELFF. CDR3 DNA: TGTGCCAGCAGTTCCCAGGGTATAGGAACCGGGGAGCTGTTTTTT.